Following are 2 T cell receptor beta chains from one sample sequenced in a study of T cells in Graves' hyperthyroidism and ophthalmopathy. What was amplified from RNA transcripts were TCR beta CDR3 regions. During a first-round RT-PCR of the TCR CDR3, the HTBI primer set was used. TCRdb fed the multiplex PCR reads into MiXCR, producing one record per CDR3 protein. The table has about 840,000 distinct CDR3 sequences, 38% seen once; the top ten hold around 9.3%. The sequencing sample was made of blood. These receptors all stem from a man aged 18 to 30 with Graves' hyperthyroidism.

The chain is built from TRBV10-3 and TRBJ2-7, with 7 bases that match TRBD1. The CDR3 loop spans 14 amino acids. Per the germline V gene, CDR1 is ENHRY and CDR2 is SYGVKD. V shed 10 bases, J shed 6 bases, and the junction held 15 bases outside the gene matches. The CDR3 DNA sequence: TGTGCCAGCACCTTAGACAGGGAGTACAGCGAGCAGTACTTC. This gives the protein CASTLDREYSEQYF.

The chain carries TRBV20-1 and TRBJ2-7; TRBD2 matches 9 bases. This CDR3 spans 16 amino acids. Trimming cost V 6 bases and J 2 bases; bases outside gene matches: 14. Germline lookup yields CDR1 DFQATT and CDR2 SNEGSKA (reference sequence). CDR3 region: CSASSLLAGATYEQYF. DNA of the CDR3: TGCAGTGCCAGCAGCTTATTAGCGGGGGCGACCTACGAGCAGTACTTC.